The rows below give T cell receptor beta chains drawn from one sample of a study of cytomegalovirus exposure and HLA in healthy donors. The repertoire was sequenced with immunoSEQ multiplex PCR; TCRdb's copy has only in-frame clones and lacks some. The table shows some 89,000 clones, with about 71% occurring only once. The sequencing input was PBMCs. These receptor sequences come from a man in his sixties in good health and CMV-seronegative. The CDR3 runs from the conserved cysteine through the conserved F or W. D genes are given only for firm matches. Clone size, where shown, is once, few, many, or a class for clones that have expanded.

d_call	clone_size	v_call	j_call	cdr3_aa	cdr3_nt
TRBD1	NA	TRBV6-5	TRBJ1-4	CASTPGQGEKLFF	TGTGCCAGCACGCCGGGACAGGGTGAAAAACTGTTTTTT
TRBD2	once	TRBV9	TRBJ2-7	CASSAELAGAPEQYF	TGTGCCAGCAGCGCCGAACTAGCGGGTGCGCCCGAGCAGTACTTC
NA	NA	TRBV4-1	TRBJ2-3	CASSIQNLIGTDTQYF	TGCGCCAGCAGCATCCAAAATCTGATAGGCACAGATACGCAGTATTTT
NA	NA	TRBV7-7	TRBJ2-1	CASSPPGKYEQFF	TGTGCCAGCAGCCCGCCAGGGAAATATGAGCAGTTCTTC
NA	NA	TRBV6-5	TRBJ2-5	CASSYSAPQAGETQYF	TGTGCCAGCAGTTACTCGGCCCCCCAGGCAGGAGAGACCCAGTACTTC
NA	NA	TRBV10-2	TRBJ1-5	CASSERLGEQGQHF	TGCGCCAGCAGTGAGCGATTAGGGGAACAGGGCCAGCATTTT
NA	NA	TRBV6-6	TRBJ1-2	CASSPLQGGYTF	TGTGCCAGCAGTCCCTTACAGGGTGGCTACACCTTC
TRBD1	few	TRBV5-1	TRBJ2-4	CASSHTGQGTIQYF	TGCGCCAGCAGCCACACCGGACAGGGAACCATTCAGTACTTC
NA	NA	TRBV7-2	TRBJ2-2	CASSLEYLRDSGELFF	TGTGCCAGCAGCTTAGAGTACCTGAGGGATTCCGGGGAGCTGTTTTTT
TRBD1	NA	TRBV10-3	TRBJ2-5	CAISEGQGQETQYF	TGTGCCATCAGTGAGGGACAGGGGCAAGAGACCCAGTACTTC
NA	few	TRBV29-1	TRBJ2-5	CSVHDYQETQYF	TGCAGCGTTCACGACTACCAAGAGACCCAGTACTTC
TRBD1	NA	TRBV7-2	TRBJ2-5	CASSLGTRGLQETQYF	TGTGCCAGCAGCTTAGGCACCAGGGGGCTACAAGAGACCCAGTACTTC
NA	few	TRBV5-1	TRBJ2-3	CASSLEPGVDTQYF	TGCGCCAGCAGCTTGGAGCCAGGGGTGGATACGCAGTATTTT
NA	NA	TRBV19	TRBJ2-5	CASSPNREETQYF	TGTGCCAGTAGCCCGAACAGGGAAGAGACCCAGTACTTC
NA	NA	TRBV7-9	TRBJ1-3	CASSLATVSGNTIYF	TGTGCCAGCAGCTTAGCGACAGTCTCCGGAAACACCATATATTTT
NA	few	TRBV29-1	TRBJ2-3	CSVLNAGDTQYF	TGCAGCGTCCTCAACGCGGGGGATACGCAGTATTTT
TRBD1	NA	TRBV27	TRBJ1-4	CASRGGSNEKLFF	TGTGCCAGCCGAGGGGGCAGCAATGAAAAACTGTTTTTT
TRBD1	NA	TRBV28	TRBJ2-1	CASMDRGRNEQFF	TGTGCCAGCATGGACAGGGGTAGGAATGAGCAGTTCTTC
NA	few	TRBV9	TRBJ2-7	CASSVDEYSYEQYF	TGTGCCAGCAGCGTAGATGAGTACTCCTACGAGCAGTACTTC
NA	NA	TRBV30	TRBJ1-1	CAWSRGKGTEAFF	TGTGCCTGGAGTAGGGGGAAGGGCACTGAAGCTTTCTTT
NA	few	TRBV6-6	TRBJ1-5	CASSYSSLRSGLPQHF	TGTGCCAGCAGTTACTCGAGCCTCCGCTCAGGTCTGCCCCAGCATTTT
NA	NA	TRBV4-2	TRBJ2-7	CASSQERDSYEQYF	TGTGCCAGCAGCCAAGAGCGGGATTCCTACGAGCAGTACTTC
TRBD1	NA	TRBV5-5	TRBJ2-5	CASSLGGDRTQYF	TGTGCCAGCAGCTTGGGAGGGGACAGGACCCAGTACTTC
TRBD1	NA	TRBV6-6	TRBJ1-1	CASTADRGRGYDEAFF	TGTGCCAGCACCGCGGACAGGGGGCGAGGTTACGATGAAGCTTTCTTT
NA	NA	TRBV5-4	TRBJ2-1	CASSLPAYNEQFF	TGTGCCAGCAGCTTGCCCGCCTACAATGAGCAGTTCTTC
NA	NA	TRBV5-4	TRBJ1-2	CASSLIMGEGYTF	TGTGCCAGCAGCTTGATCATGGGCGAAGGCTACACCTTC
NA	NA	TRBV6-1	TRBJ1-2	CASSESRDTTYGYTF	TGTGCCAGCAGTGAAAGCCGGGACACCACCTATGGCTACACCTTC
TRBD1	NA	TRBV6-5	TRBJ1-4	CASSYSPGGAEEKLFF	TGTGCCAGCAGTTACTCGCCAGGGGGCGCCGAAGAAAAACTGTTTTTT
TRBD2	NA	TRBV4-1	TRBJ2-5	CASSRGDREGGETQYF	TGCGCCAGCAGCCGAGGCGACCGGGAGGGCGGGGAGACCCAGTACTTC
NA	NA	TRBV7-2	TRBJ2-5	CASSIRSGQETQYF	TGTGCCAGCAGCATACGGAGCGGGCAAGAGACCCAGTACTTC
TRBD1	NA	TRBV7-9	TRBJ1-3	CASSLGQGAVGSGNTIYF	TGTGCCAGCAGCCTGGGACAGGGGGCAGTAGGATCTGGAAACACCATATATTTT
NA	once	TRBV6-7	TRBJ1-1	CASPLSGHSNTEAFF	TGTGCCAGCCCCTTAAGCGGGCACTCGAACACTGAAGCTTTCTTT
NA	once	TRBV7-2	TRBJ2-7	CASSSGAHEQYF	TGTGCCAGCAGCTCAGGGGCCCACGAGCAGTACTTC
TRBD2	NA	TRBV6-6	TRBJ2-5	CASRASGGDLGETQYF	TGTGCCAGCAGGGCTAGCGGGGGGGACCTCGGAGAGACCCAGTACTTC
NA	NA	TRBV9	TRBJ1-2	CASSVGETRNGYTF	TGTGCCAGCAGCGTAGGCGAGACAAGGAATGGCTACACCTTC
NA	few	TRBV2	TRBJ1-5	CASSEDTQGNQPQHF	TGTGCCAGCAGTGAGGACACACAGGGAAATCAGCCCCAGCATTTT
TRBD2	NA	TRBV5-1	TRBJ2-7	CASSFLLSGDSYEQYF	TGCGCCAGCAGTTTTTTGCTTAGCGGGGACTCCTACGAGCAGTACTTC
TRBD2	few	TRBV5-1	TRBJ2-1	CASRWGLQANNEQFF	TGCGCCAGCAGGTGGGGACTACAAGCAAACAATGAGCAGTTCTTC
NA	NA	TRBV7-2	TRBJ1-1	CASSTDARGTEAFF	TGTGCCAGCAGCACCGACGCTAGGGGCACTGAAGCTTTCTTT
NA	few	TRBV5-1	TRBJ1-2	CASSLDLGARGYTF	TGCGCCAGCAGCTTGGATCTAGGGGCACGGGGCTACACCTTC
NA	NA	TRBV9	TRBJ2-5	CASSVGGPVGETQYF	TGTGCCAGCAGCGTAGGGGGCCCGGTGGGAGAGACCCAGTACTTC